This passage covers 11 T cell receptor beta chains from one sample sequenced in a study of blood T cells in healthy people across ages. Using a J-beta primer mix together with a sample-barcoded 5' primer, a second PCR was run for about 7 to 12 cycles. MiXCR, run by TCRdb on the 5' RACE reads, gives a single entry per CDR3 protein. The data hold about a million distinct CDR3 sequences, with just over 50% observed a single time. The sequenced sample consisted of blood. The receptor source for this set is an older woman in good health.

The chain recombines TRBV7-8 with TRBJ1-2; 10 bases match TRBD1. CDR1 is SGHVS and CDR2 is FQNEAQ in the germline V gene. The V and J ends lost 5 bases and 0 bases, in that order; junction bases with no gene match: 9. CDR3 size: 17 residues. CDR3 residues: CASSPRTGGTANYGYTF. CDR3 DNA sequence: TGTGCCAGCAGCCCCCGGACAGGGGGTACAGCTAACTATGGCTACACCTTC.

This rearrangement joins TRBV4-2 to TRBJ1-1; no clear D gene. Germline V gene lookup returns CDR1 LGHNA and CDR2 YNFKEQ. This CDR3 region has 14 residues. V was pared by 0 bases and J by 2 bases, with 7 bases between. The CDR3 spells CASSQDPGNTEAFF. For the CDR3, the DNA is TGTGCCAGCAGCCAAGATCCCGGAAACACTGAAGCTTTCTTT.

The chain joins TRBV21-1 to TRBJ2-1; the table's D call TRBD2 went unverified against the DNA. TRBV21-1 is flagged as a pseudogene. The CDR3 loop spans 13 amino acids. Here the CDR3 DNA reads TGTGCCAGCAATGCGGGAGGGTTCGGAGAGCAGTTCTTC. This translates into CASNAGGFGEQFF.

This clonotype was found once. The CDR3 loop is CASSVQGGGNTEAFF. The CDR3 nucleotides are TGTGCCAGCAGTGTACAGGGGGGGGGGAACACTGAAGCTTTCTTT. This sequence joins TRBV27 and TRBJ1-1, with TRBD1 matching 8 bases. Looked up from germline, CDR1 is MNHEY and CDR2 is SMNVEV (reference sequence). The CDR3 has 15 amino acids. The V segment lost 5 bases and the J segment 1 base; nucleotides outside the gene matches: 6.

In this sample, this clonotype turned up a few times. In nucleotides, the CDR3 is TGTGCCAGCCGACACGGGTCTAACACAGATACGCAGTATTTT. Translation: CASRHGSNTDTQYF. The rearrangement links TRBV7-9 to TRBJ2-3; D unclear. The CDR3 has 14 amino acids. In germline, CDR1 is SEHNR, CDR2 FQNEAQ (reference sequence). V lost 8 bases, J lost 2 bases, and 14 bases lay in between.

This clonotype was seen a handful of times. The chain is built from TRBV28 and TRBJ2-5; a possible D gene is TRBD2 (5 bases). Germline values: CDR1 MDHEN, CDR2 SYDVKM. The CDR3 contains 11 residues. V was shortened by 6 bases and J by 5 bases, with 7 bases between the two germline ends. Here the CDR3 reads CASRERETQYF. DNA for the CDR3: TGTGCCAGCAGAGAGCGGGAGACCCAGTACTTC.

This sequence joins TRBV6-5 and TRBJ1-1; no clear D. V gave up 0 bases and J gave up 1 base, with 6 bases separating them. Germline CDR1 is MNHEY and CDR2 is SVGAGI. CDR3 length: 14 residues. CDR3: CASSYSEANTEAFF. The CDR3 DNA follows: TGTGCCAGCAGTTACTCGGAGGCGAACACTGAAGCTTTCTTT.

This clonotype has a single count. The chain uses TRBV30 and TRBJ2-5; 7 nucleotides line up with TRBD1. J gave up 1 base and V 2 bases, and 7 bases lay outside the gene matches. Germline CDR1 GTSNPN, CDR2 SVGIG (reference sequence). The CDR3 extends over 15 amino acids. CDR3 DNA sequence: TGTGCCTGGAGTCCTTATTGGGACAGCCAAGAGACCCAGTACTTC. It is translated as CAWSPYWDSQETQYF.

This clonotype appeared a few times. An end of the junction differs from the germline gene, which may be a read error. The V gene is TRBV29-1, the J gene TRBJ1-4; D perhaps matches TRBD1 (5 bases). This CDR3 contains 13 residues. Germline CDR1 and CDR2: SQVTM and ANQGSEA. CDR3 sequence (DNA): TGCAGCGCTGAAAGGGGCCGAGGTGAAAAACTGTTTTTT. This encodes CSAERGRGEKLFF. The complete variable domain, with remaining parts taken from reference TRBV29-1 and TRBJ1-4, reads SAVISQKPSRDICQRGTSLTIQCQVDSQVTMMFWYRQQPGQSLTLIATANQGSEATYESGFVIDKFPISRPNLTFSTLTVSNMSPEDSSIYLCSAERGRGEKLFFGSGTQLSVL.

This clonotype was detected only a few times. This chain uses TRBV9 with TRBJ2-3; D is unresolved. CDR3 length: 20 amino acids. Trimming took 0 bases from V and 1 from J, leaving 24 bases between them. CDR1 is SGDLS and CDR2 is YYNGEE in the germline V gene. The CDR3 nucleotides are TGTGCCAGCAGCGTAGAAGGTCAGCCAGGCCGCCTCTTTGGCACAGATACGCAGTATTTT. Amino acid sequence: CASSVEGQPGRLFGTDTQYF. The entire variable domain, with the rest obtained from reference TRBV9 and TRBJ2-3, is as follows: DSGVTQTPKHLITATGQRVTLRCSPRSGDLSVYWYQQSLDQGLQFLIQYYNGEERAKGNILERFSAQQFPDLHSELNLSSLELGDSALYFCASSVEGQPGRLFGTDTQYFGPGTRLTVL.

This clonotype was seen just once. The rearrangement joins TRBV4-2 to TRBJ2-1; D might be TRBD1 or TRBD2, each matching 5 bases. CDR3 length: 12 amino acids. In germline, CDR1 is LGHNA, CDR2 YNFKEQ. V was shortened by 5 bases and J by 13 bases, with 15 bases between the two germline ends. The CDR3 is CASSKGVGTQFF. In DNA, the CDR3 is TGTGCCAGCAGCAAAGGAGTCGGGACCCAGTTCTTC.